This T cell receptor (beta chain) was identified in a study of OX40 agonist ivuxolimab in advanced cancers. The wider study: Those treated in dose escalation had hepatocellular carcinoma, melanoma, renal cell cancer or head and neck cancer.

Trimming cost V 3 bases and J 9 bases; bases outside gene matches: 7. Germline loops: CDR1 SGHAT, CDR2 FQNNGV. The CDR3 contains 15 residues. Findings and caveats of the study: At 0.1 to 3.0 mg/kg and by week 6, CD4+ and CD8+ T cells in the blood had expanded clonally. Researchers report that CD8+ T cells had, on average, more expanded clones than CD4+.

This clone has more than one count but fewer than ten. The target antigen is unknown. The repertoire was sequenced with immunoSEQ multiplex PCR; TCRdb's copy has only in-frame clones and lacks some. The sample consists of 45,000 to 55,000 clones, nearly 85% of them appearing once. This clonotype was sampled from an adult with an advanced solid tumor such as melanoma, head and neck, liver or kidney cancer. This chain uses TRBV11-2 with TRBJ2-1, with TRBD2 matching 11 bases. Sequenced here: CD4+ or CD8+ T cells sorted from blood, sampled in a trial of the OX40 agonist ivuxolimab. The CDR3 sequence is CASSFGTSGRGEQFF. The CDR3 bases are TGTGCCAGCAGCTTCGGGACTAGCGGAAGAGGTGAGCAGTTCTTC.